Following are 21 T cell receptor beta chains from one sample sequenced in a study of T cell repertoires in cytomegalovirus infection (dated by TCRdb to about 2019). The instrument given in TCRdb is Illumina HiSeq 1500. The public reads were reanalyzed by TCRdb: fastp trimming at Q25, MiXCR alignment, in-frame beta chains only. Merged by CDR3 protein, the rows form single entries marked with the most common genes and DNA. In all, the sample holds some 450,000 distinct CDR3 sequences, and 31% of those were seen once. Around 15% of the sample lies in the top ten. The sample comprised PBMCs. Receptor source: a human donor in good health (CMV status not recorded). Some clones in this sample may be carry-over from other donors' samples.

The rearrangement joins TRBV5-6 to TRBJ1-2; 7 bases are shared with TRBD1. This CDR3 has 13 residues. Germline CDR1 is SGHDT and CDR2 is YYEEEE. Losses at the gene ends were 7 bases for V and 1 base for J; bases not matched to a gene: 4. The CDR3 sequence is CASSRGNNYGYTF. The CDR3 DNA sequence: TGTGCCAGCTCCAGGGGGAATAACTATGGCTACACCTTC.

For this clonotype: This may come from a read error, since a much larger clone is one base off. The chain combines TRBV7-2 with TRBJ2-5, with TRBD2 matching 11 bases. Germline V lookup: CDR1 SGHTA, CDR2 FQGNSA. This CDR3 region has 18 residues. DNA for the CDR3: TGTGCCAGCAGCTTAAGCCGAGCGGGACTAGCGGCCCAAGAGACCCCGTACTTC. As protein: CASSLSRAGLAAQETPYF.

The gene calls are TRBV7-9 and TRBJ2-1, with D possibly matching TRBD1 (6 bases). The CDR3 totals 15 residues. V lost 2 bases, J lost 1 base, and 9 bases lay in between. Germline values: CDR1 SEHNR, CDR2 FQNEAQ (reference sequence). This chain's CDR3 is CASSLQQGSYNEQFF. CDR3 in DNA: TGTGCCAGCAGCTTACAGCAGGGGTCCTACAATGAGCAGTTCTTC.

This chain joins TRBV5-3 and TRBJ2-7; D might be TRBD1 (6 bases). TRBV5-3 is sorted into the ORF group, with uncertain function. Trimming removed 8 bases from V and 2 bases from J, with 17 bases in between. This CDR3 contains 14 residues. CDR3 bases: TGTGCCAGCACCTCTGTGGGGGCAACCTACGAGCAGTACTTC. As protein: CASTSVGATYEQYF.

This clonotype was detected many times. CDR3 sequence (DNA): TGTGCCAGCAGCTTAGCGCTGAGAAACACTGAAGCTTTCTTT. It encodes CASSLALRNTEAFF. The rearrangement uses TRBV7-2 and TRBJ1-1; D is undetermined. CDR1 and CDR2 (germline): SGHTA, FQGNSA. V shed 0 bases and J shed 2 bases, with 7 bases lying between them. The CDR3 has 14 amino acids.

This clonotype was observed a single time. V and J are TRBV10-3 and TRBJ1-1; D call uncertain. Trimming took off 5 bases at V and 4 bases at J, with 8 bases between the two ends. The CDR3 contains 12 residues. Germline lookup yields CDR1 ENHRY and CDR2 SYGVKD. The CDR3 coding sequence is TGTGCCATCAGTAAAGTCGGCACTGAAGCTTTCTTT. It is translated as CAISKVGTEAFF.

About this clonotype: A much larger clone lies one base from this, so it may be a read error. The chain employs TRBV7-2 and TRBJ1-2; weak D call: TRBD1 (5 bases). This CDR3 has 20 residues. Germline V lookup: CDR1 SGHTA, CDR2 FQGNSA. The ends were cut back, 4 bases at V and 0 bases at J, with 27 bases in the middle. The CDR3 is CASSSRPRYGTLTANYGYTF. The CDR3 DNA follows: TGTGCCAGCAGCTCCCGTCCCCGGTACGGAACCTTGACAGCTAACTATGGCTACACCTTC.

This clonotype was recorded many times. The chain couples TRBV7-2 to TRBJ1-4; 8 positions agree with TRBD1. The CDR3 extends over 15 amino acids. The germline CDR1 and CDR2 sequences are SGHTA and FQGNSA. After removal of 1 base from V and 8 bases from J, the junction contained 6 bases not matched to a gene. The CDR3 region has the DNA TGTGCCAGCAGCTTAGGAGCAGGGGGCAAAGAAAAACTGTTTTTT. Translating gives CASSLGAGGKEKLFF.

This clonotype was seen at least ten times. The DNA of the CDR3 is TGTGCCAGCAGATCCACAGGGGTGGAGACCCAGTACTTC. This sequence encodes CASRSTGVETQYF. The chain recombines TRBV12-3 or TRBV12-4 with TRBJ2-5; 7 nucleotides match TRBD1. The V gene end was trimmed by 6 bases and the J gene end by 5 bases; junction bases not matched to a gene: 6. The CDR3 has 13 residues.

The gene calls are TRBV5-1 and TRBJ2-5; D call uncertain. The germline V and J ends were trimmed by 4 bases and 5 bases, with 18 bases remaining between them. Germline V CDR1 and CDR2: SGHRS, YFSETQ. The CDR3 is 15 amino acids. The CDR3 nucleotides read TGCGCCAGCAGCCCACGACGGACGGCAGAGGAGACCCAGTACTTC. As protein: CASSPRRTAEETQYF.

The rearrangement joins TRBV7-2 to TRBJ1-5; 9 bases map to TRBD1. Trimming removed 4 bases from V and 1 base from J; junction bases left unmatched: 8. The CDR3 loop spans 17 amino acids. Germline CDR1 and CDR2: SGHTA and FQGNSA. In DNA form, the CDR3 reads TGTGCCAGCAGCTCCCGGGACAGGGACCTAAGCAATCAGCCCCAGCATTTT. Translating gives CASSSRDRDLSNQPQHF.

The chain uses TRBV15 and TRBJ2-7; weak D call: TRBD2 (5 bases). The CDR3 extends over 14 amino acids. Germline V gene data show CDR1 as LNHNV and CDR2 as YYDKDF (reference sequence). The V end was cut by 0 bases, the J end by 7 bases, with 13 bases between. The CDR3 protein is CATSRDYTAAEQYF. DNA of the CDR3: TGTGCCACCAGCAGAGATTACACAGCGGCGGAGCAGTACTTC. Using reference TRBV15 and TRBJ2-7 for the parts outside the CDR3, the full variable domain is DAMVIQNPRYQVTQFGKPVTLSCSQTLNHNVMYWYQQKSSQAPKLLFHYYDKDFNNEADTPDNFQSRRPNTSFCFLDIRSPGLGDTAMYLCATSRDYTAAEQYFGPGTRLTVT.

The chain carries TRBV27 and TRBJ2-1; D is possibly TRBD1 or TRBD2 (5 bases each). The CDR3 totals 18 residues. V was trimmed by 2 bases and J by 4 bases, leaving 21 bases between them. CDR1 and CDR2 (germline): MNHEY, SMNVEV (reference sequence). CDR3 bases: TGTGCCAGCAGTTTACAGCCTCCTCGGGGCTTTTATTACAATGAGCAGTTCTTC. This codes for CASSLQPPRGFYYNEQFF.

The chain is built from TRBV4-2 and TRBJ2-7; 10 nucleotides agree with TRBD2. V lost 0 bases to trimming and J lost 0 bases; unmatched junction nucleotides: 8. CDR1 LGHNA and CDR2 YNFKEQ come from the germline V gene. This CDR3 contains 18 residues. CDR3 nucleotide sequence: TGTGCCAGCAGCCAAGATCACGAACTAGCGGGGTTCTCCTACGAGCAGTACTTC. Its protein is CASSQDHELAGFSYEQYF.

This clonotype has a count of ten or more. The rearrangement joins TRBV7-2 to TRBJ1-2; weak D call: TRBD1 (5 bases). The CDR3 has 14 residues. The ends were cut back, 7 bases at V and 4 bases at J, with 16 bases in the middle. The germline gives CDR1 SGHTA, CDR2 FQGNSA. CDR3 bases: TGTGCCAGCACCTCCGGGGGGTTGCCCTATGGCTACACCTTC. It encodes CASTSGGLPYGYTF.

This clonotype showed up just a few times. This chain joins TRBV7-9 and TRBJ2-7; 7 positions match TRBD2. Looked up from germline, CDR1 is SEHNR and CDR2 is FQNEAQ (reference sequence). The CDR3 extends over 16 amino acids. V shed 2 bases, J shed 0 bases, and the junction held 7 bases outside the gene matches. In DNA form, the CDR3 reads TGTGCCAGCAGCTTACTGGAGCGGGGCACCTCCTACGAGCAGTACTTC. The encoded protein is CASSLLERGTSYEQYF.

This clonotype has only a few counts. The chain employs TRBV6-1 and TRBJ2-2, with 15 bases lining up with TRBD2. The CDR3 is 14 residues long. From germline, CDR1 is MNHNS and CDR2 SASEGT. The V and J ends lost 8 bases and 7 bases, in that order; junction bases with no gene match: 2. The CDR3 bases are TGTGCCAGCGGGACTAGCGGGGGGAACGGGGAGCTGTTTTTT. Translated, it gives CASGTSGGNGELFF.

This clonotype has ten or more counts. The chain carries TRBV7-2 and TRBJ1-5; unclear D gene. Germline CDR1 SGHTA, CDR2 FQGNSA. This CDR3 is 14 amino acids long. V shed 2 bases and J shed 1 base, with 6 bases lying between them. CDR3: CASSLWYSNQPQHF. The CDR3 DNA follows: TGTGCCAGCAGCTTATGGTACAGCAATCAGCCCCAGCATTTT.

The chain uses TRBV20-1 and TRBJ1-2, with TRBD1 matching over 7 bases. The CDR3 runs 16 residues. Germline-derived CDR1 and CDR2 are DFQATT and SNEGSKA (reference sequence). The V segment lost 0 bases and the J segment 4 bases; nucleotides outside the gene matches: 11. CDR3 bases: TGCAGTGCTAGAGATTGGCAGGGGGAATCTCCCTATGGCTACACCTTC. Translated, it gives CSARDWQGESPYGYTF.

This clonotype appeared a single time. The chain links TRBV2 to TRBJ2-3, with a weak D call TRBD1 (6 bases). Germline loops: CDR1 SNHLY, CDR2 FYNNEI. V shed 2 bases and J shed 5 bases, with 11 bases lying between them. CDR3 length: 14 amino acids. CDR3 sequence: CASSEPGAQDTQYF. Here the CDR3 DNA reads TGTGCCAGCAGTGAACCAGGGGCGCAAGATACGCAGTATTTT.

On this clonotype: Germline is not matched at one junction end, which may reflect a read error. This chain uses TRBV7-6 with TRBJ1-1; 8 nucleotides line up with TRBD1. This CDR3 comprises 14 residues. The germline V gene encodes CDR1 SGHVS and CDR2 FNYEAQ. The CDR3 coding sequence is TGTGCCATCAGCTCACAGGGGGGAGTTGGTAAAGCTTTCTTT. Amino acid sequence: CAISSQGGVGKAFF.